These T cell receptor beta chains were read from a single sample in a study of metastatic and nonmetastatic thyroid tumors. TCRdb called clones again from the PCR reads with MiXCR. The sample contains some 31,000 clones, roughly a fifth of which appear only once. The sample consisted of blood. The receptors come from a female donor with papillary thyroid cancer or a benign thyroid nodule (not recorded which). Some clones in this sample may be carry-over from other donors' samples. The CDR3 runs from the conserved cysteine through the conserved F or W.

>TRBV27|TRBJ2-7
CASSHTTGGPYEQYF
>TRBV4-1|TRBJ2-2
CASSQDLGTSGGGGELFF
>TRBV6-1|TRBJ2-6
CASSEYGANVLTF
>TRBV6-1|TRBJ2-7
CASRGEFYEQYF
>TRBV7-6|TRBJ2-1
CASSLDREVLFF
>TRBV7-9|TRBJ2-3
CASRRLAGGTTDTQYF
>TRBV3-1|TRBJ2-7
CASSQDTTSSEQYF
>TRBV7-7|TRBJ2-7
CASSLRVPGLAGVLVGGYEQYF
>TRBV6-1|TRBJ2-3
CASSEGARTDTQYF
>TRBV19|TRBJ2-7
CASSIVGGYEQYF
>TRBV12-3/TRBV12-4|TRBJ2-5
CASSFNSGGQETQYF
>TRBV7-6|TRBJ2-3
CASSLGPAGGADTQYF
>TRBV6-1|TRBJ1-5
CASRTGQNQPQHF
>TRBV12-3/TRBV12-4|TRBJ1-1
CASSLGQEEAFF
>TRBV27|TRBJ2-3
CASTSQRGLQYF
>TRBV12-3/TRBV12-4|TRBJ1-6
CASSAQGKMDSPLHF
>TRBV11-3|TRBJ1-1
CASSLVSDTEAFF
>TRBV14|TRBJ1-1
CASSQDLGTAEAFF
>TRBV7-9|TRBJ2-5
CASSLGSRVGRQETQYF
>TRBV20-1|TRBJ1-4
CSARMTGVNEKLFF
>TRBV7-2|TRBJ1-1
CASSPYRGEAFF
>TRBV9|TRBJ2-7
CASSALVGGEQYF